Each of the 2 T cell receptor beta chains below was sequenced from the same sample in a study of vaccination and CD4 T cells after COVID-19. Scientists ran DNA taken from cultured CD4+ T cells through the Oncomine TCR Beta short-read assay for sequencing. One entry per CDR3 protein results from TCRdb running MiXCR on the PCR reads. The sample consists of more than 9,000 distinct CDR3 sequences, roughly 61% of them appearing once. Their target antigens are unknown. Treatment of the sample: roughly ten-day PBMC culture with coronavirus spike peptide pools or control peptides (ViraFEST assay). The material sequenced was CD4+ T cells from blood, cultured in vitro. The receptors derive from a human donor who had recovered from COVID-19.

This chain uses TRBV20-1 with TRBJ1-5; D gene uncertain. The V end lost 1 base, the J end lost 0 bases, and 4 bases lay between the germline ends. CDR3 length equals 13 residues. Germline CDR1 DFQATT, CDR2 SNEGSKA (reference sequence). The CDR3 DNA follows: TGCAGTGCTAGAGTTAGTAGCAATCAGCCCCAGCATTTT. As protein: CSARVSSNQPQHF.

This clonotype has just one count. The CDR3 coding sequence is TGTGCCAGCAGCTTAAAGGGGGATCAGCCCCAGCATTTT. It codes for CASSLKGDQPQHF. The chain recombines TRBV7-2 with TRBJ1-5; weak D call: TRBD1 (6 bases). There are 13 residues in the CDR3. V lost 2 bases, J lost 5 bases, and 7 bases lay in between. Germline V gene lookup returns CDR1 SGHTA and CDR2 FQGNSA.